Each of the 10 T cell receptor beta chains below was sequenced from the same sample in a study of cytomegalovirus exposure and HLA in healthy donors. The data were produced by immunoSEQ multiplex PCR, yet TCRdb's version contains in-frame clones alone and is incomplete. The sample holds over 110,000 clones, 85% to 90% seen once. Sequencing was performed on PBMCs. These receptors all stem from a young man in good health and CMV-seropositive.

Here the CDR3 reads CASKGAGELFF. CDR3 nucleotide sequence: TGTGCCAGCAAGGGGGCCGGGGAGCTGTTTTTT. V usage is TRBV28 and J usage is TRBJ2-2, with D possibly TRBD1 on 6 matching bases. CDR1 is MDHEN and CDR2 is SYDVKM in the germline V gene. V was cut by 7 bases and J by 6 bases, with 6 bases left in between. The CDR3 extends over 11 amino acids.

This chain joins TRBV29-1 and TRBJ2-4, with 8 bases matching TRBD2. This CDR3 is built from 13 residues. The junction had 6 bases not matched to a gene; V was cut back by 4 bases and J by 7 bases. Germline V gene sequence: CDR1 SQVTM, CDR2 ANQGSEA. The CDR3 here is CSVGPGGPNIQYF. In DNA, the CDR3 is TGCAGCGTTGGGCCGGGAGGGCCGAACATTCAGTACTTC.

The chain recombines TRBV9 with TRBJ2-5; D perhaps matches TRBD1 (6 bases). CDR3 length: 16 amino acids. Germline values: CDR1 SGDLS, CDR2 YYNGEE. Trimming took off 0 bases at V and 2 bases at J, with 14 bases between the two ends. DNA of the CDR3: TGTGCCAGCAGCGTAGACCCAGGGGCAGATCAAGAGACCCAGTACTTC. Translation: CASSVDPGADQETQYF.

The chain couples TRBV28 to TRBJ1-5, with 7 bases lining up with TRBD1. There are 14 residues in the CDR3. V lost 6 bases, J lost 3 bases, and 5 bases stayed unmatched. CDR1 and CDR2 (germline): MDHEN, SYDVKM. The CDR3 DNA follows: TGTGCCAGCAGAGAGACAGGGTACAATCAGCCCCAGCATTTT. Translating gives CASRETGYNQPQHF.

The chain has TRBV5-4 and TRBJ1-1; 9 bases are shared with TRBD1. Germline V gene sequence: CDR1 SGHNT, CDR2 YYREEE (reference sequence). The CDR3 totals 15 residues. Germline trimming cut 4 bases from V and 7 bases from J; bases unmatched to any gene: 11. The CDR3 is CASSPRTGEVSEAFF. The DNA of the CDR3 is TGTGCCAGCAGCCCCCGGACAGGGGAAGTGAGTGAAGCTTTCTTT.

This sequence joins TRBV19 and TRBJ1-5, with D unresolved. The CDR3 is 15 amino acids. V lost 1 base to trimming and J lost 5 bases, with 12 bases between them. CDR1 LNHDA and CDR2 SQIVND come from the germline V gene (reference sequence). The CDR3 region has the DNA TGTGCCAGTAGTATAGCGGGAGTTCGGGATCAGCCCCAGCATTTT. It is translated as CASSIAGVRDQPQHF. The whole variable domain, remainder taken from reference TRBV19 and TRBJ1-5, is DGGITQSPKYLFRKEGQNVTLSCEQNLNHDAMYWYRQDPGQGLRLIYYSQIVNDFQKGDIAEGYSVSREKKESFPLTVTSAQKNPTAFYLCASSIAGVRDQPQHFGDGTRLSIL.

The chain carries TRBV30 and TRBJ1-2, with unresolved D. CDR1 is GTSNPN, CDR2 SVGIG, per germline (reference sequence). Trimming removed 0 bases from V and 4 bases from J, with 3 bases in between. This CDR3 is built from 11 residues. CDR3 nucleotide sequence: TGTGCCTGGAGTGTCCGCTATGGCTACACCTTC. As protein: CAWSVRYGYTF.

The rearrangement joins TRBV10-3 to TRBJ1-1; possibly TRBD1 for D (6 bases). Germline CDR1 and CDR2: ENHRY and SYGVKD. The CDR3 covers 13 residues. V gave up 8 bases and J gave up 4 bases, with 14 bases separating them. The CDR3, as DNA: TGTGCCATCCAGGACAGTTATGGCACTGAAGCTTTCTTT. As protein: CAIQDSYGTEAFF.

The V and J genes are TRBV18 and TRBJ1-4, with 7 bases fitting TRBD1. V gave up 9 bases and J gave up 8 bases; unmatched junction bases: 12. This CDR3 spans 14 amino acids. CDR1 KGHSH and CDR2 LQKENI come from the germline V gene. The CDR3 reads CASSTGARMEKLFF. CDR3 sequence (DNA): TGTGCCAGTTCTACAGGGGCGAGAATGGAAAAACTGTTTTTT.

The chain joins TRBV13 to TRBJ2-1, with D unresolved. Per germline, CDR1 PRHDT and CDR2 FYEKMQ (reference sequence). Trimming removed 5 bases from V and 5 bases from J, with 13 bases in between. The CDR3 contains 14 residues. This CDR3 reads CASSNDSTHNEQFF. Here the CDR3 DNA reads TGTGCCAGCAGCAACGACTCGACCCACAATGAGCAGTTCTTC.